The 2 T cell receptor beta chains in this list originate from one sample, sequenced in a study of prognosis after radiotherapy for stage I lung cancer. Multiplex PCR, run in two rounds, amplified TCR beta CDR3 from genomic DNA. First-round PCR, the initial amplification, used primers specific to each TRBV and TRBJ gene. One entry per CDR3 protein, called by TCRdb with MiXCR from the multiplex PCR reads. The sample has more than 12,000 distinct CDR3 sequences; roughly 38% are singletons. Sequenced material: PBMCs, taken before or after stereotactic body radiation therapy (not recorded which). These receptors were taken from a donor aged 50 or older with non-small cell lung cancer.

Details on this clonotype: A junction boundary mismatches the germline segment, possibly from a read error. This chain uses TRBV12-3 or TRBV12-4 with TRBJ1-5; D is unclear. CDR3 length: 12 residues. CDR3 region: CASSPGRQSQHF. The CDR3 DNA follows: TGTGCCAGCAGTCCCGGTCGTCAGTCCCAGCATTTT.

About this clonotype itself: Given a much more abundant clone one base away, this may be a read error. J is TRBJ1-2 and V is TRBV25-1; no reliable D call. Per germline, CDR1 MGHDK and CDR2 SYGVNS. CDR3 length: 10 residues. The CDR3 is CETSNYGYTF. The CDR3 nucleotides are TGTGAGACATCCAACTATGGCTACACCTTC.